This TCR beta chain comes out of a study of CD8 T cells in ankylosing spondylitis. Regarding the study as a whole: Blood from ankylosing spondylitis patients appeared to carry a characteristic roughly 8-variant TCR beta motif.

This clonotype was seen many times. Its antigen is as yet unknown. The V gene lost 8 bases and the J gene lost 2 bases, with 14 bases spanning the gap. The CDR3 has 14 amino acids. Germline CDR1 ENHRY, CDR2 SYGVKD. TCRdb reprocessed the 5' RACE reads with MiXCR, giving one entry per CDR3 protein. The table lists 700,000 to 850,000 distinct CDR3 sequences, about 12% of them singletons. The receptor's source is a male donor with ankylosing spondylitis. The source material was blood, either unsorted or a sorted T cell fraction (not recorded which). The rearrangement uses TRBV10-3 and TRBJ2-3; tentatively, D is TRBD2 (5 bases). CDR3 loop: CAIGASTITDTQYF. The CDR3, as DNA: TGTGCCATCGGAGCTAGCACCATCACAGATACGCAGTATTTT.